Below, 22 T cell receptor beta chains from the same sample are listed, as sequenced in a study of T cell clones after liver transplantation. Profiled with immunoSEQ multiplex PCR; TCRdb holds only in-frame clones, not every one. The sample carries approximately 6,200 clones, approximately 80% recorded once. The sequenced sample was CD8+ T cells from blood, obtained roughly 3.5 years after liver transplant. The receptors derive from a human patient who received a liver transplant. Some T cells may be the graft donor's.

As DNA, the CDR3 is TGTGCCAGCAGCCCGGACTGGGGTGGAGAGACCCAGTACTTC. Amino acids: CASSPDWGGETQYF. The V and J genes are TRBV7-8 and TRBJ2-5; possibly TRBD2 for D (5 bases). V lost 5 bases and J lost 4, with 14 bases in between. CDR1 and CDR2 from the germline V gene are SGHVS and FQNEAQ. This CDR3 contains 14 residues.

The genes are TRBV27 and TRBJ1-5, with D possibly TRBD1 on 5 matching bases. V was pared by 5 bases and J by 0 bases, with 14 bases between. Germline V gene sequence: CDR1 MNHEY, CDR2 SMNVEV (reference sequence). The CDR3 totals 16 residues. CDR3 in amino acids: CASSSLLTVSNQPQHF. DNA for the CDR3: TGTGCCAGCAGTAGCTTGCTGACAGTTAGCAATCAGCCCCAGCATTTT.

The rearrangement uses TRBV30 and TRBJ2-1; D gene uncertain. CDR1 and CDR2 (germline): GTSNPN, SVGIG (reference sequence). V was trimmed by 1 base and J by 2 bases, leaving 6 bases between them. The CDR3 is 13 residues long. The CDR3 loop is CAWSEEPYNEQFF. The DNA of the CDR3 is TGTGCCTGGAGTGAGGAACCCTACAATGAGCAGTTCTTC.

The CDR3 reads CASSLEGGTEAFF. The CDR3 DNA sequence: TGCGCCAGCAGCCTGGAGGGCGGGACTGAAGCTTTCTTT. The chain recombines TRBV4-1 with TRBJ1-1; D is unclear. Per germline, CDR1 MGHRA and CDR2 YSYEKL. The CDR3 consists of 13 residues. V shed 4 bases and J shed 5 bases, with 11 bases lying between them.

This sequence joins TRBV30 and TRBJ1-1, with 9 bases that match TRBD1. This CDR3 spans 13 amino acids. Germline V gene data show CDR1 as GTSNPN and CDR2 as SVGIG (reference sequence). Unmatched junction bases numbered 1, after V lost 0 bases and J lost 5 bases. The CDR3: CAWSVQGATEAFF. The CDR3 DNA reads TGTGCCTGGAGTGTACAGGGGGCGACTGAAGCTTTCTTT.

The genes are TRBV9 and TRBJ1-2; TRBD1 matches 8 bases. V was pared by 0 bases and J by 3 bases, with 7 bases of the junction left unmatched. The germline gives CDR1 SGDLS, CDR2 YYNGEE. The CDR3 extends over 16 amino acids. The CDR3 loop reads CASSVDRQGRDYGYTF. The DNA of the CDR3 is TGTGCCAGCAGCGTAGACCGACAGGGGAGAGACTATGGCTACACCTTC.

The chain combines TRBV9 with TRBJ2-7; 10 nucleotides align to TRBD1. V lost 3 bases to trimming and J lost 4 bases; unmatched junction nucleotides: 1. The CDR3 sequence is 13 residues long. CDR1 and CDR2 (germline): SGDLS, YYNGEE. CDR3 sequence reads: CASSGQGAYEQYF. In DNA form, the CDR3 reads TGTGCCAGCAGCGGACAGGGGGCGTACGAGCAGTACTTC.

This chain connects TRBV4-1 to TRBJ2-7; TRBD2 might be the D (5 bases). Trimming pared 4 bases from V and 4 bases from J, leaving 23 bases between. The CDR3 is 17 residues long. The germline V gene encodes CDR1 MGHRA and CDR2 YSYEKL. As DNA, the CDR3 is TGCGCCAGCAGCCCGCTGGGCTGGGCCCGACGGGGTTACGAGCAGTACTTC. The encoded protein is CASSPLGWARRGYEQYF.

This chain uses TRBV28 with TRBJ2-6, with 9 nucleotides matching TRBD2. Trimming at V came to 6 bases and at J to 2 bases, leaving 14 bases not matched to a gene. The CDR3 runs 19 residues. Germline CDR1 reads MDHEN; CDR2 reads SYDVKM. The CDR3 spells CASSPTTGTSPAGANVLTF. The CDR3 region has the DNA TGTGCCAGCAGCCCGACTACCGGGACTAGCCCCGCTGGGGCCAACGTCCTGACTTTC.

CDR3 loop: CASSADRGLLYEQYF. Here the CDR3 DNA reads TGTGCCAGCAGTGCAGACAGGGGGTTACTCTACGAGCAGTACTTC. The chain combines TRBV28 with TRBJ2-7; 9 nucleotides match TRBD1. Looked up from germline, CDR1 is MDHEN and CDR2 is SYDVKM. V was pared by 5 bases and J by 3 bases, with 8 bases of the junction left unmatched. The CDR3 is 15 residues long.

In this sample, this clone turned up a few times. The rearrangement uses TRBV5-6 and TRBJ2-7; TRBD2 aligns across 16 bases. Looked up from germline, CDR1 is SGHDT and CDR2 is YYEEEE. The CDR3 has 17 amino acids. V lost 4 bases, J lost 4 bases, and 8 bases stayed unmatched. This chain's CDR3 is CASSTGTSGRATYEQYF. The CDR3, as DNA: TGTGCCAGCAGCACCGGGACTAGCGGGAGGGCCACATACGAGCAGTACTTC.

The chain recombines TRBV7-9 with TRBJ2-1; D possibly uses TRBD1 or TRBD2 (5 bases each). The V end lost 3 bases, the J end lost 8 bases, and 8 bases lay between the germline ends. CDR1 SEHNR and CDR2 FQNEAQ come from the germline V gene (reference sequence). The CDR3 length is 12 residues. The CDR3 loop is CASSFGAYEQFF. In DNA, the CDR3 is TGTGCCAGCAGCTTCGGGGCCTATGAGCAGTTCTTC.

The chain carries TRBV7-9 and TRBJ2-1; 7 bases align to TRBD1. The junction had 7 bases not matched to a gene; V was cut back by 4 bases and J by 4 bases. The CDR3 contains 15 residues. Germline V gives CDR1 SEHNR, CDR2 FQNEAQ (reference sequence). CDR3 sequence (DNA): TGTGCCAGCAGCTCCGAGGACAGGTATTACAATGAGCAGTTCTTC. As protein: CASSSEDRYYNEQFF.

The J gene is TRBJ2-3, the V gene TRBV9; possibly TRBD1 or TRBD2 for D (5 bases each). Per the germline V gene, CDR1 is SGDLS and CDR2 is YYNGEE. The germline V and J ends were trimmed by 2 bases and 4 bases, with 14 bases remaining between them. The CDR3 extends over 15 amino acids. The CDR3 nucleotides are TGTGCCAGCAGCGTGTGGGGGTCACACCCAGATACGCAGTATTTT. Amino acids: CASSVWGSHPDTQYF.

V and J are TRBV29-1 and TRBJ2-2; no clear D gene. V dropped 4 bases and J dropped 4 bases, with 7 bases sitting between them. The CDR3 runs 12 residues. Per the germline V gene, CDR1 is SQVTM and CDR2 is ANQGSEA. DNA of the CDR3: TGCAGCGTTGGACATCCCACCGGGGAGCTGTTTTTT. Translation: CSVGHPTGELFF.

The chain couples TRBV13 to TRBJ2-7; 13 bases agree with TRBD2. CDR3 length equals 16 residues. V lost 5 bases to trimming and J lost 4 bases; unmatched junction nucleotides: 8. Germline V gene lookup returns CDR1 PRHDT and CDR2 FYEKMQ (reference sequence). The chain's CDR3 is CASSPAGTSGTYEQYF. The CDR3 nucleotides read TGTGCCAGCAGCCCCGCAGGGACTAGCGGGACTTACGAGCAGTACTTC.

The V call is TRBV28, the J call TRBJ2-7, with TRBD1 as a possible D gene (6 bases). CDR3 length equals 13 residues. Germline CDR1 and CDR2: MDHEN and SYDVKM. V lost 5 bases and J 5 bases, leaving 13 bases between the germline ends. The CDR3 nucleotides read TGTGCCAGCAGTCTCCCAGGGGAGCACGAGCAGTACTTC. Encoded protein: CASSLPGEHEQYF.

The chain recombines TRBV19 with TRBJ2-1; possibly TRBD2 for D (6 bases). The germline V and J ends were trimmed by 8 bases and 3 bases, with 14 bases remaining between them. This CDR3 contains 14 residues. Germline V gene lookup returns CDR1 LNHDA and CDR2 SQIVND (reference sequence). The CDR3 DNA is TGTGCCAGTTCTCATACAGCGGGCTACAATGAGCAGTTCTTC. This codes for CASSHTAGYNEQFF.

The chain has TRBV27 and TRBJ2-7; 11 bases are shared with TRBD1. This CDR3 contains 13 residues. Trimming at V came to 7 bases and at J to 2 bases, leaving 1 base not matched to a gene. Germline V gene sequence: CDR1 MNHEY, CDR2 SMNVEV (reference sequence). The CDR3 region has the DNA TGTGCCAGCAAGGACAGGGGGCCCTACGAGCAGTACTTC. This gives the protein CASKDRGPYEQYF.

The rearrangement uses TRBV6-5 and TRBJ2-5; 7 bases line up with TRBD1. Losses at the gene ends were 2 bases for V and 4 bases for J; bases not matched to a gene: 7. Germline assignment: CDR1 MNHEY and CDR2 SVGAGI. This CDR3 region has 15 residues. For the CDR3, the DNA is TGTGCCAGCAGTTACCGGTTTAGGGGGCGAGAGACCCAGTACTTC. Amino acid sequence: CASSYRFRGRETQYF.

In DNA form, the CDR3 reads TGTGCCAGCAGGTTCCCATGGGAAGACTATGGCTACACCTTC. Protein: CASRFPWEDYGYTF. The V call is TRBV7-9, the J call TRBJ1-2; D unclear. The CDR3 contains 14 residues. Trimming shortened V by 6 bases and J by 3 bases, and 14 bases separated the two germline ends. CDR1 and CDR2 from the germline V gene are SEHNR and FQNEAQ (reference sequence).

V and J are TRBV7-9 and TRBJ2-1; a possible D gene is TRBD2 (5 bases). V was cut by 5 bases and J by 4 bases, with 9 bases left in between. The CDR3 totals 13 residues. Germline loops: CDR1 SEHNR, CDR2 FQNEAQ (reference sequence). DNA of the CDR3: TGTGCCAGCAGCCTCCGAGGGTACAATGAGCAGTTCTTC. Protein sequence: CASSLRGYNEQFF.